These 4 T cell receptor beta chains share one sample of origin, sequenced in a study of T cell responses to AZD1222 COVID-19 vaccine. Only in-frame clones appear in the TCRdb table, and some are missing; sequencing was by immunoSEQ multiplex PCR. The table shows 95,000 to 100,000 clones, with roughly nine tenths occurring only once. This material consisted of peripheral blood, taken on day 0 of AZD1222 vaccination. Receptor source: an adult in good health.

A word on this clone: Other DNA variants within this sample encode the same CDR3. V gene TRBV7-9 combines with J gene TRBJ1-1; no reliable D call. V was pared by 3 bases and J by 8 bases, with 7 bases between. The CDR3 contains 11 residues. Germline V gene data show CDR1 as SEHNR and CDR2 as FQNEAQ (reference sequence). This chain's CDR3 is CASSLNAEAFF. For the CDR3, the DNA is TGTGCCAGCAGCTTGAACGCCGAAGCTTTCTTT.

A few counts support this clone. The gene calls are TRBV19 and TRBJ1-5; a weak D match, TRBD1 (5 bases). V lost 7 bases to trimming and J lost 1 base, with 14 bases between them. This CDR3 is 15 amino acids long. Germline V gene data show CDR1 as LNHDA and CDR2 as SQIVND (reference sequence). CDR3 in amino acids: CASTERGLSNQPQHF. The CDR3 DNA sequence: TGTGCCAGTACCGAACGGGGGTTAAGCAATCAGCCCCAGCATTTT.

This chain joins TRBV9 and TRBJ2-3; D is perhaps TRBD2 (5 bases). The CDR3 is made up of 14 amino acids. Germline lookup yields CDR1 SGDLS and CDR2 YYNGEE. The ends were cut back, 6 bases at V and 0 bases at J, with 11 bases in the middle. CDR3 residues: CASTPWESTDTQYF. CDR3 coding DNA: TGTGCCAGCACCCCGTGGGAGAGCACAGATACGCAGTATTTT. Full variable domain (outside the CDR3, taken from reference TRBV9 and TRBJ2-3): DSGVTQTPKHLITATGQRVTLRCSPRSGDLSVYWYQQSLDQGLQFLIQYYNGEERAKGNILERFSAQQFPDLHSELNLSSLELGDSALYFCASTPWESTDTQYFGPGTRLTVL.

V is TRBV7-2 and J is TRBJ2-5, with 12 bases aligning to TRBD2. This CDR3 is built from 16 residues. CDR1 and CDR2 from the germline V gene are SGHTA and FQGNSA. Trimming at V came to 5 bases and at J to 5 bases, leaving 9 bases not matched to a gene. The CDR3 sequence: CASSPRLAGARETQYF. CDR3 bases: TGTGCCAGCAGCCCCCGACTAGCGGGGGCCCGGGAGACCCAGTACTTC. Looking up the rest from reference TRBV7-2 and TRBJ2-5 gives the full variable domain: GAGVSQSPSNKVTEKGKDVELRCDPISGHTALYWYRQSLGQGLEFLIYFQGNSAPDKSGLPSDRFSAERTGGSVSTLTIQRTQQEDSAVYLCASSPRLAGARETQYFGPGTRLLVL.